One and the same sample provided the 23 T cell receptor beta chains below, sequenced in a study of blood T cells in healthy people across ages. Alongside a J-beta primer mix, a sample-barcoded 5' primer served in a second PCR lasting roughly 6 to 12 cycles. TCRdb reprocessed the 5' RACE reads with MiXCR, giving one entry per CDR3 protein. The sample comprises some 640,000 distinct CDR3 sequences, approximately 30% of which are singletons, and about a sixth rests with the top ten. Sequenced input: blood. The source is an elderly woman in good health.

This clonotype was found a few times. The gene calls are TRBV12-3 or TRBV12-4 and TRBJ1-5; TRBD1 might be the D (5 bases). V lost 7 bases and J lost 4, with 17 bases in between. This CDR3 is 15 amino acids long. The CDR3 here is CASTGAGMLNQPQHF. DNA for the CDR3: TGTGCCAGCACCGGGGCAGGGATGTTGAATCAGCCCCAGCATTTT.

On this clonotype itself: A much larger clone lies a single base off, so this may be a read error. The genes are TRBV20-1 and TRBJ2-3; D is unclear. Germline CDR1 is DFQATT and CDR2 is SNEGSKA (reference sequence). The CDR3 is 12 residues long. With 4 bases removed from V and 0 bases from J, the gap between germline ends came to 5 bases. The CDR3 sequence: CSATPSTDTQYF. The CDR3 DNA reads as TGCAGTGCTACTCCTAGCACAGATACGCAGTATTTT.

This clonotype was seen ten or more times. The chain carries TRBV25-1 and TRBJ2-5; D ambiguous. Trimming shortened V by 3 bases and J by 0 bases, and 5 bases separated the two germline ends. This CDR3 region has 13 residues. The germline V gene has CDR1 MGHDK and CDR2 SYGVNS. The CDR3: CASSDSDQETQYF. DNA of the CDR3: TGTGCCAGCAGTGACAGCGACCAAGAGACCCAGTACTTC.

This clonotype appeared many times. The rearrangement joins TRBV27 to TRBJ1-5, with D maybe TRBD1 (5 bases). Germline loops: CDR1 MNHEY, CDR2 SMNVEV (reference sequence). V was pared by 6 bases and J by 7 bases, with 16 bases between. The CDR3 is 14 amino acids. CDR3 sequence (DNA): TGTGCCAGCAGCCCTGACGGGGCGCAGCAGCCCCAGCATTTT. Amino acid sequence: CASSPDGAQQPQHF.

About this clonotype itself: It may be a read error: a sequence one base away is much more abundant. The chain recombines TRBV20-1 with TRBJ2-1, with TRBD2 identical over 8 bases. The CDR3 has 15 residues. J gave up 4 bases and V 0 bases, and 5 bases lay outside the gene matches. Germline V gene sequence: CDR1 DFQATT, CDR2 SNEGSKA (reference sequence). The CDR3 nucleotides are TGCAGTGCTAGAGATCTGCGGGGGGTATACAATGAGCAGTTCTTC. This gives the protein CSARDLRGVYNEQFF.

The genes are TRBV5-1 and TRBJ1-1; D is unresolved. Germline loops: CDR1 SGHRS, CDR2 YFSETQ. The CDR3 extends over 13 amino acids. Trimming pared 2 bases from V and 0 bases from J, leaving 5 bases between. The CDR3 sequence is CASSFQMNTEAFF. The CDR3 DNA reads TGCGCCAGCAGCTTTCAGATGAACACTGAAGCTTTCTTT.

The sample holds a few counts of this clonotype. The chain carries TRBV20-1 and TRBJ1-1, with D possibly TRBD1 on 6 matching bases. The CDR3 length is 13 residues. CDR1 DFQATT and CDR2 SNEGSKA come from the germline V gene (reference sequence). Trimming removed 0 bases from V and 9 bases from J, with 14 bases in between. The CDR3 bases are TGCAGTGCTAGAGATCCAAGGGGGGAAAAAGCTTTCTTT. Protein product: CSARDPRGEKAFF.

This clonotype has ten or more counts. This chain joins TRBV12-3 or TRBV12-4 and TRBJ1-6, with D possibly TRBD1 on 6 matching bases. This CDR3 comprises 15 residues. Trimming removed 3 bases from V and 10 bases from J, with 16 bases in between. The CDR3 sequence is CASSLGGASESPLHF. The CDR3 nucleotides read TGTGCCAGCAGTTTGGGGGGCGCTTCGGAATCACCCCTCCACTTT.

At least ten counts were recorded for this clonotype. J is TRBJ1-1 and V is TRBV5-1; tentative D call: TRBD1 (6 bases). The CDR3 is 14 amino acids. V was trimmed by 1 base and J by 4 bases, leaving 11 bases between them. Germline CDR1 is SGHRS and CDR2 is YFSETQ. The CDR3 loop reads CASSLPGTSTEAFF. DNA for the CDR3: TGCGCCAGCAGCTTGCCCGGGACATCCACTGAAGCTTTCTTT.

Comment on this clonotype: A much larger clone sits a single nucleotide away, making a read error possible. The chain carries TRBV5-5 and TRBJ1-2; 9 positions match TRBD1. The CDR3 extends over 14 amino acids. Germline V gives CDR1 SGHKS, CDR2 YYEKEE (reference sequence). The CDR3 loop is CASSTGTGRYDYTF. As DNA, the CDR3 is TGTGCCAGCAGCACCGGGACAGGGAGGTATGACTACACCTTC.

In its sample, this clonotype was seen many times. The gene calls are TRBV5-1 and TRBJ2-7, with a tentative D call TRBD1 (7 bases). The CDR3 totals 16 residues. CDR1 and CDR2 from the germline V gene are SGHRS and YFSETQ. Trimming left V 4 bases short and J 3 bases short, with 20 bases between. The CDR3 loop is CASSNFVQGGFYEQYF. The CDR3 nucleotides read TGCGCCAGCAGCAATTTTGTTCAGGGGGGATTCTACGAGCAGTACTTC.

The rearrangement uses TRBV20-1 and TRBJ2-7, with D possibly matching TRBD2 (5 bases). V gave up 6 bases and J gave up 2 bases, with 14 bases separating them. The CDR3 loop spans 13 amino acids. Germline values: CDR1 DFQATT, CDR2 SNEGSKA (reference sequence). CDR3 in amino acids: CSASGTTTYEQYF. The CDR3 coding sequence is TGCAGTGCGAGCGGTACCACCACCTACGAGCAGTACTTC.

This chain joins TRBV5-1 and TRBJ2-7; D is uncertain. CDR3 length: 15 amino acids. Germline CDR1 reads SGHRS; CDR2 reads YFSETQ. Trimming took off 2 bases at V and 4 bases at J, with 16 bases between the two ends. The CDR3 here is CASSFGRTGPYEQYF. The DNA of the CDR3 is TGCGCCAGCAGCTTTGGTCGGACCGGGCCATACGAGCAGTACTTC.

This clonotype occurred many times. The chain links TRBV5-1 to TRBJ1-2, with 10 bases matching TRBD1. In germline, CDR1 is SGHRS, CDR2 YFSETQ. The length of the CDR3 is 14 residues. V lost 1 base, J lost 10 bases, and 7 bases stayed unmatched. CDR3 in amino acids: CASSLIGQGEAYTF. In DNA, the CDR3 is TGCGCCAGCAGCTTGATCGGACAGGGGGAAGCCTACACCTTC. The full variable domain, completed using reference TRBV5-1 and TRBJ1-2, is KAGVTQTPRYLIKTRGQQVTLSCSPISGHRSVSWYQQTPGQGLQFLFEYFSETQRNKGNFPGRFSGRQFSNSRSEMNVSTLELGDSALYLCASSLIGQGEAYTFGSGTRLTVV.

This clonotype was recorded at least ten times. This sequence joins TRBV4-2 and TRBJ2-1, with 12 bases aligning to TRBD1. The germline gives CDR1 LGHNA, CDR2 YNFKEQ. This CDR3 region has 17 residues. V lost 1 base, J lost 4 bases, and 5 bases stayed unmatched. The CDR3 sequence: CASSQGLGQGAYNEQFF. The CDR3 DNA sequence: TGTGCCAGCAGCCAAGGATTGGGACAGGGGGCTTACAATGAGCAGTTCTTC.

V is TRBV30 and J is TRBJ1-4; weak D call: TRBD1 (6 bases). Between the trimmed V and J ends, which lost 5 bases and 7 bases, there was a span of 20 bases. Germline V gene data show CDR1 as GTSNPN and CDR2 as SVGIG (reference sequence). This CDR3 is 15 amino acids long. The CDR3 protein is CAWEGGTLNFEKLFF. CDR3 nucleotide sequence: TGTGCCTGGGAAGGGGGGACACTCAACTTTGAAAAACTGTTTTTT.

To note about this clonotype: One junction end does not reproduce the germline sequence, and a read error may be involved. The V gene is TRBV12-5, the J gene TRBJ2-6, with D possibly matching TRBD2 (5 bases). The CDR3 length is 18 residues. The V gene's germline CDR1 is LGHNT and CDR2 FRNRAP. As DNA, the CDR3 is TGTGCTAGTGGTTTGGATGCGGGTCCCACCTCTCGGGCCAACGTCCTGACTTTC. Translating gives CASGLDAGPTSRANVLTF. The variable domain in full, completed from reference TRBV12-5 and TRBJ2-6, reads DARVTQTPRHKVTEMGQEVTMRCQPILGHNTVFWYRQTMMQGLELLAYFRNRAPLDDSGMPKDRFSAEMPDATLATLKIQPSEPRDSAVYFCASGLDAGPTSRANVLTFGAGSRLTVL.

The chain has TRBV28 and TRBJ1-2, with TRBD1 matching over 7 bases. Germline-derived CDR1 and CDR2 are MDHEN and SYDVKM. The CDR3 sequence is 15 residues long. The V gene end was trimmed by 7 bases and the J gene end by 4 bases; junction bases not matched to a gene: 12. CDR3 amino acids: CASTYSDRAGYGYTF. The CDR3 DNA sequence: TGTGCCAGCACCTACTCCGACAGGGCAGGCTATGGCTACACCTTC.

This clonotype appeared a few times. Given a much more abundant clone one base away, this may be a read error. Here the CDR3 DNA reads TGCAGTGCCTCACCCATTTTAGCGGGGTGCTACGAGCAGTACTTC. Protein sequence: CSASPILAGCYEQYF. The chain employs TRBV20-1 and TRBJ2-7; TRBD2 matches at 8 bases. CDR1 is DFQATT and CDR2 is SNEGSKA in the germline V gene (reference sequence). The CDR3 totals 15 residues. V dropped 6 bases and J dropped 3; count of bases not matched to a gene: 13.

The V call is TRBV9, the J call TRBJ1-1; D unclear. The germline V and J ends were trimmed by 0 bases and 1 base, with 7 bases remaining between them. The CDR3 consists of 14 residues. The V gene's germline CDR1 is SGDLS and CDR2 YYNGEE. The CDR3 coding sequence is TGTGCCAGCAGCGTAGTTGCAGAGAACACTGAAGCTTTCTTT. It translates to CASSVVAENTEAFF.

The chain has TRBV29-1 and TRBJ1-4; D not resolved. The germline V gene has CDR1 SQVTM and CDR2 ANQGSEA. The CDR3 consists of 10 residues. The V gene lost 7 bases and the J gene lost 5 bases, with 5 bases spanning the gap. CDR3 coding DNA: TGCAGCGCCAAAAATGAAAAACTGTTTTTT. Amino acid sequence: CSAKNEKLFF.

In its sample, this clonotype was seen many times. The chain uses TRBV5-1 and TRBJ2-3; no clear D. This CDR3 spans 15 amino acids. V lost 4 bases and J lost 4, with 16 bases in between. Germline CDR1 reads SGHRS; CDR2 reads YFSETQ. DNA of the CDR3: TGCGCCAGCAGCGTAAATAGCCCACCGCCAGATACGCAGTATTTT. Amino acid sequence: CASSVNSPPPDTQYF.

The gene calls are TRBV7-2 and TRBJ2-1, with D maybe TRBD1 (6 bases). CDR1 and CDR2 from the germline V gene are SGHTA and FQGNSA. Trimming removed 5 bases from V and 1 base from J, with 18 bases in between. CDR3 length: 17 residues. In DNA, the CDR3 is TGTGCCAGCAGCCCCAGGGGATGGCTCGGGTCCTACAATGAGCAGTTCTTC. This sequence encodes CASSPRGWLGSYNEQFF.